This TCR beta chain was observed in a study of identical twins. Study observations and caveats: Diverse VJ usage suggested most zero-insertion clonotypes were not invariant T cells. Twin-shared out-of-frame alpha sequences showed excess low generation probability. Abundant beta clonotypes from cord blood had fewer insertions, unlike memory repertoires, which showed none.

TCRdb re-derived calls from the 5' RACE reads in MiXCR, one entry per CDR3 protein. Of around 570,000 distinct CDR3 sequences listed, 9% to 10% are singletons. Germline assignment: CDR1 LGHNA and CDR2 YSLEER. Trimming took 1 base from V and 2 from J, leaving 27 bases between them. The CDR3 spans 20 residues. Worth noting for this clonotype: Its antigen is unknown.

A further study also used this sample, focusing on yellow fever vaccine responses in identical twins. That publication notes: After vaccination, twins' T cell response reportedly seemed partly convergent, partly personalized.

The V call is TRBV4-3, the J call TRBJ2-7, with D perhaps given as TRBD1 or TRBD2 (5 bases each). Material for sequencing was PBMCs. This clonotype originated in a young woman in good health. For the CDR3, the DNA is TGCGCCAGCAGCCAAGGGAGACTGATTGAGGGGATGGTGGATACCTACGAGCAGTACTTC. Its protein is CASSQGRLIEGMVDTYEQYF.